This TCR beta chain was captured in a study of blood T cell repertoires in COVID-19. Turning to the study itself: Researchers got acute and convalescent COVID-19 samples from the United States, Italy and Spain.

Per the study methods: Amplifying reference gene primers gave estimates of nucleated cell counts. Assay used: immunoSEQ multiplex PCR; TCRdb lists only in-frame clones, some missing. V and J calls and clone size come straight from that table; D and trimming were deduced from the DNA. The sample lists roughly 140,000 clones; roughly 85% were seen once. This CDR3 is 13 amino acids long. The V gene lost 7 bases and the J gene lost 0 bases, with 7 bases spanning the gap. Germline assignment: CDR1 MNHEY and CDR2 SVGAGI. The source of this sequence is a man aged 50 to 60 with acute or convalescent COVID-19. The sequenced sample consisted of peripheral blood. V and J are TRBV6-5 and TRBJ1-5, with D hard to call. CDR3 loop: CASTGISNQPQHF. The CDR3 bases are TGTGCCAGCACCGGTATTAGCAATCAGCCCCAGCATTTT.